The sequence of this T cell receptor beta chain was determined in a study of T cells after yellow fever vaccination. Study-wide points: The bulk population could contribute abundant contaminating clonotypes to FACS-sorted repertoires.

The authors made TCR cDNA by 5'RACE template switching, adding a universal primer site and UMIs. TCRdb reprocessed the 5' RACE reads via MiXCR and lists one record per CDR3 protein. The sample yields just under 85,000 distinct CDR3 sequences, about an eighth seen once. This CDR3 has 15 amino acids. Trimming took 4 bases from V and 6 from J, leaving 19 bases between them. Germline V gene lookup returns CDR1 MGHRA and CDR2 YSYEKL. This clonotype came up a few times. This chain connects TRBV4-1 to TRBJ2-7, with D maybe TRBD2 (5 bases). The sequencing here drew on CD8+ T cells not binding an NS4B(214-222) dextramer, sorted from PBMCs, taken about 21 days after the first yellow fever vaccination. The receptor was derived from a man between 18 and 35 years old who received the YFV17D yellow fever vaccine. The CDR3 region is CASSPGRGTEPEQYF. The CDR3 nucleotides are TGCGCCAGCAGCCCGGGAAGAGGCACGGAACCCGAGCAGTACTTC.